What follows are 28 T cell receptor beta chains derived from one specimen sequenced in a study of T-cell memory formation after mild COVID-19. TCRdb re-called the 5' RACE reads with MiXCR, one entry per CDR3 protein. This sample has about 110,000 distinct CDR3 sequences, with over 15% found just once. The material sequenced was PBMCs or a T cell subset sorted from them (not recorded which). These TCRs come from an adult woman who had mild COVID-19 (a few samples of this study predate the infection). Cell type and time point are not known.

This clonotype was detected ten times or more. The V gene is TRBV7-8, the J gene TRBJ2-3; 8 positions agree with TRBD2. The V and J ends lost 1 base and 3 bases, in that order; junction bases with no gene match: 3. This CDR3 region has 15 residues. CDR1 and CDR2 (germline): SGHVS, FQNEAQ. The CDR3 is CASSLVGGVTDTQYF. CDR3 coding DNA: TGTGCCAGCAGCTTAGTCGGGGGGGTAACAGATACGCAGTATTTT.

This clonotype was recorded a few times. This chain uses TRBV18 with TRBJ2-1, with 11 bases identical to TRBD2. The CDR3 has 19 residues. V shed 2 bases, J shed 2 bases, and the junction held 11 bases outside the gene matches. The germline gives CDR1 KGHSH, CDR2 LQKENI. The CDR3 loop is CASSPKGTSGTLPYNEQFF. Written as DNA, the CDR3 is TGTGCCAGCTCACCAAAGGGGACTAGCGGAACCTTACCCTACAATGAGCAGTTCTTC.

This chain uses TRBV6-5 with TRBJ1-1; TRBD1 agrees at 7 bases. The V and J ends lost 0 bases and 5 bases, in that order; junction bases with no gene match: 0. The germline gives CDR1 MNHEY, CDR2 SVGAGI. The CDR3 covers 13 residues. This CDR3 reads CASSYSGQTEAFF. The CDR3 DNA reads as TGTGCCAGCAGTTACTCGGGACAGACTGAAGCTTTCTTT.

The chain uses TRBV29-1 and TRBJ1-2, with 7 bases that match TRBD1. The CDR3 is 11 amino acids. V was pared by 5 bases and J by 7 bases, with 4 bases of the junction left unmatched. Looked up from germline, CDR1 is SQVTM and CDR2 is ANQGSEA. CDR3 DNA: TGCAGCGTTACAGGGGTTCGTGGCTACACCTTC. Amino acids: CSVTGVRGYTF.

This clonotype occurred many times. This chain uses TRBV2 with TRBJ1-2; tentative D call: TRBD1 (5 bases). V dropped 6 bases and J dropped 1 base, with 15 bases sitting between them. Germline-derived CDR1 and CDR2 are SNHLY and FYNNEI. The length of the CDR3 is 15 residues. The DNA for the CDR3 is TGTGCCAGCAGACAGGCCTCGGCTCTTAACTATGGCTACACCTTC. It encodes CASRQASALNYGYTF.

This clonotype has just a few counts. V gene TRBV19 combines with J gene TRBJ1-5; D is unresolved. The ends were cut back, 8 bases at V and 5 bases at J, with 16 bases in the middle. Germline assignment: CDR1 LNHDA and CDR2 SQIVND (reference sequence). The CDR3 sequence is 14 residues long. The CDR3 protein is CASWAIDFDQPQHF. In DNA form, the CDR3 reads TGTGCCAGTTGGGCGATAGACTTTGATCAGCCCCAGCATTTT.

This clonotype was observed a few times. The rearrangement joins TRBV4-3 to TRBJ2-2; D perhaps matches TRBD1 (9 bases). V lost 4 bases, J lost 6 bases, and 24 bases lay in between. Germline assignment: CDR1 LGHNA and CDR2 YSLEER. The CDR3 is 18 amino acids. The CDR3 DNA is TGCGCCAGCAGCCGATCGACAGGGGGGCGGGAGGTTCCCGGGGAGCTGTTTTTT. Amino acids: CASSRSTGGREVPGELFF.

This chain joins TRBV30 and TRBJ1-5, with 11 bases matching TRBD1. V trimming: 3 bases; J trimming: 4 bases; junction bases outside the gene matches: 5. The CDR3 covers 15 residues. The germline V gene encodes CDR1 GTSNPN and CDR2 SVGIG (reference sequence). CDR3 in DNA: TGTGCCTGGAGCCCAAGGGACAGGGGGAATCAGCCCCAGCATTTT. This sequence encodes CAWSPRDRGNQPQHF.

This chain connects TRBV7-9 to TRBJ2-3, with 9 bases lining up with TRBD1. This CDR3 is built from 15 residues. The ends lost 5 bases at V and 1 base at J; junction bases unmatched: 4. Germline assignment: CDR1 SEHNR and CDR2 FQNEAQ (reference sequence). This chain's CDR3 is CASSRTGDRTDTQYF. The CDR3 nucleotides read TGTGCCAGCAGCCGGACAGGGGACCGCACAGATACGCAGTATTTT.

This clonotype occurred a few times. The CDR3, as DNA: TGTGCCAGCAGTCTACAGGGGGGATCAGATACGCAGTATTTT. Translated, it gives CASSLQGGSDTQYF. This rearrangement joins TRBV27 to TRBJ2-3; 8 positions match TRBD1. Looked up from germline, CDR1 is MNHEY and CDR2 is SMNVEV (reference sequence). With 5 bases clipped from V and 4 bases from J, the junction kept 5 bases outside the gene matches. The CDR3 length is 14 residues.

The chain recombines TRBV7-9 with TRBJ1-2, with a tentative D call TRBD1 (6 bases). Deletions cut 0 bases from V and 4 bases from J, with 12 bases between. CDR3 length: 15 residues. CDR1 is SEHNR and CDR2 is FQNEAQ in the germline V gene (reference sequence). CDR3 sequence reads: CASSLARGAVYGYTF. CDR3 DNA sequence: TGTGCCAGCAGCTTAGCGAGGGGGGCAGTCTATGGCTACACCTTC.

This clonotype showed up just a few times. The rearrangement joins TRBV5-1 to TRBJ2-1; D ambiguous. Germline CDR1 is SGHRS and CDR2 is YFSETQ. CDR3 size: 18 residues. V was pared by 3 bases and J by 2 bases, with 21 bases between. For the CDR3, the DNA is TGCGCCAGCAGCTCAGGAACAAGGCCCCTGGGAACCTACAATGAGCAGTTCTTC. This gives the protein CASSSGTRPLGTYNEQFF.

This clonotype was recorded a few times. This chain links TRBV4-1 with TRBJ2-1; D ambiguous. This CDR3 is 14 amino acids long. The germline gives CDR1 MGHRA, CDR2 YSYEKL. The germline V and J ends were trimmed by 5 bases and 5 bases, with 13 bases remaining between them. The chain's CDR3 is CASSATGGHNEQFF. The CDR3 nucleotides are TGCGCCAGCAGCGCAACCGGTGGCCACAATGAGCAGTTCTTC.

The chain employs TRBV24-1 and TRBJ2-5, with D possibly being TRBD2 (7 bases). CDR1 and CDR2 (germline): KGHDR, SFDVKD. The CDR3 extends over 15 amino acids. With 3 bases removed from V and 5 bases from J, the gap between germline ends came to 15 bases. The CDR3 here is CATSDAGEGRETQYF. The CDR3 DNA reads as TGTGCCACCAGTGATGCAGGGGAGGGTCGGGAGACCCAGTACTTC.

The chain employs TRBV9 and TRBJ2-3, with D possibly being TRBD1 or TRBD2 (6 bases each). Germline assignment: CDR1 SGDLS and CDR2 YYNGEE. This CDR3 is built from 15 residues. V was clipped by 3 bases and J by 2 bases, with 13 bases between them. DNA of the CDR3: TGTGCCAGCAGCGGCGGGACAATCATCACAGATACGCAGTATTTT. Translated: CASSGGTIITDTQYF.

This clonotype was observed a handful of times. This chain uses TRBV5-1 with TRBJ2-7, with 8 bases aligning to TRBD1. The junction had 5 bases not matched to a gene; V was cut back by 3 bases and J by 0 bases. Per germline, CDR1 SGHRS and CDR2 YFSETQ. The CDR3 has 15 residues. The CDR3 DNA is TGCGCCAGCAGCTCCGGGACAGGCGACTCCTACGAGCAGTACTTC. This gives the protein CASSSGTGDSYEQYF.

This clonotype turned up a few times. V usage is TRBV7-8 and J usage is TRBJ2-1; 7 nucleotides align to TRBD1. The CDR3 extends over 17 amino acids. Germline V lookup: CDR1 SGHVS, CDR2 FQNEAQ. After removal of 3 bases from V and 3 bases from J, the junction contained 11 bases not matched to a gene. CDR3 DNA sequence: TGTGCCAGCAGCTTCAACAGGGGTTATTATCGCTACAATGAGCAGTTCTTC. Its protein is CASSFNRGYYRYNEQFF. Drawing the rest from reference TRBV7-8 and TRBJ2-1, the complete variable domain is GAGVSQSPRYKVAKRGQDVALRCDPISGHVSLFWYQQALGQGPEFLTYFQNEAQLDKSGLPSDRFFAERPEGSVSTLKIQRTQQEDSAVYLCASSFNRGYYRYNEQFFGPGTRLTVL.

This chain links TRBV3-1 with TRBJ2-7; D is unresolved. Trimming stripped 1 base from V and 6 bases from J, with 7 bases between. CDR1 is LGHDT and CDR2 is YNNKEL in the germline V gene (reference sequence). The CDR3 covers 12 residues. CDR3 sequence: CASSQVDAEQYF. CDR3 DNA: TGTGCCAGCAGCCAAGTTGATGCCGAGCAGTACTTC.

Only a few counts were recorded for this clonotype. This sequence joins TRBV7-9 and TRBJ1-1; no clear D gene. The V end lost 1 base, the J end lost 7 bases, and 16 bases lay between the germline ends. The CDR3 is 15 amino acids. Germline CDR1 SEHNR, CDR2 FQNEAQ (reference sequence). The CDR3 spells CASSLEDFPRIEAFF. The CDR3 region has the DNA TGTGCCAGCAGCTTAGAGGACTTCCCTAGGATTGAAGCTTTCTTT.

This clonotype came up many times. The CDR3 region has the DNA TGTGCCAGCAGCTACCTGGACCGAGGAGGCATTCAGTACTTC. Protein sequence: CASSYLDRGGIQYF. The genes are TRBV7-3 and TRBJ2-4; D is perhaps TRBD2 (5 bases). Germline CDR1 SGHTA, CDR2 FQGTGA. The CDR3 has 14 residues. Trimming cost V 4 bases and J 9 bases, with 16 bases left between them.

This clonotype was counted only a few times. The V call is TRBV6-2 or TRBV6-3, the J call TRBJ2-3, with 9 bases aligning to TRBD2. The CDR3 is 15 amino acids. V dropped 4 bases and J dropped 3; count of bases not matched to a gene: 5. Germline-derived CDR1 and CDR2 are MNHEY and SVGEGT. The CDR3 loop is CASSFGTSTTDTQYF. In nucleotides, the CDR3 is TGTGCCAGCAGTTTTGGGACTAGCACGACAGATACGCAGTATTTT.

The chain carries TRBV27 and TRBJ2-7; 10 bases line up with TRBD1. From germline, CDR1 is MNHEY and CDR2 SMNVEV (reference sequence). V was pared by 5 bases and J by 6 bases, with 10 bases of the junction left unmatched. The CDR3 length is 15 residues. CDR3 amino acids: CASSTPGQGRGEQYF. In nucleotides, the CDR3 is TGTGCCAGCAGTACGCCGGGACAGGGGAGAGGCGAGCAGTACTTC.

This clonotype was observed a handful of times. The chain has TRBV7-9 and TRBJ2-5, with D tentatively TRBD1 (6 bases). Germline V lookup: CDR1 SEHNR, CDR2 FQNEAQ (reference sequence). Trimming shortened V by 0 bases and J by 2 bases, and 13 bases separated the two germline ends. This CDR3 has 16 residues. The CDR3 region is CASSLAAGQRQETQYF. For the CDR3, the DNA is TGTGCCAGCAGCTTAGCGGCAGGACAGAGACAAGAGACCCAGTACTTC.

V gene TRBV5-1 combines with J gene TRBJ2-7; D is tentatively TRBD1 or TRBD2 (6 bases each). CDR1 and CDR2 (germline): SGHRS, YFSETQ. This CDR3 region has 15 residues. V lost 2 bases and J 2 bases, leaving 14 bases between the germline ends. Here the CDR3 reads CASSLQGGMAYEQYF. CDR3 DNA sequence: TGCGCCAGCAGCTTACAGGGAGGAATGGCCTACGAGCAGTACTTC.

This clonotype was seen ten or more times. The J gene is TRBJ2-1, the V gene TRBV5-1, with 8 positions matching TRBD2. Germline CDR1 SGHRS, CDR2 YFSETQ. V lost 0 bases to trimming and J lost 6 bases; unmatched junction nucleotides: 11. The CDR3 has 17 amino acids. CDR3 sequence (DNA): TGCGCCAGCAGCTTGGCCCTGACCGGGACTAGTTTCAATGAGCAGTTCTTC. Its translation: CASSLALTGTSFNEQFF.

There are a few counts of this clonotype. The chain recombines TRBV11-3 with TRBJ2-7; D is possibly TRBD1 (6 bases). There are 15 residues in the CDR3. The V end lost 3 bases, the J end lost 3 bases, and 15 bases lay between the germline ends. Germline CDR1 SGHNT, CDR2 YENEEA. CDR3 protein: CASSFHAGDGYEQYF. The CDR3, as DNA: TGTGCCAGCAGCTTTCACGCAGGGGACGGCTACGAGCAGTACTTC. The whole variable domain, remainder taken from reference TRBV11-3 and TRBJ2-7, is EAGVVQSPRYKIIEKKQPVAFWCNPISGHNTLYWYLQNLGQGPELLIRYENEEAVDDSQLPKDRFSAERLKGVDSTLKIQPAELGDSAVYLCASSFHAGDGYEQYFGPGTRLTVT.

This clonotype has just a few counts. The chain has TRBV20-1 and TRBJ2-7; 10 bases match TRBD2. Trimming at V came to 6 bases and at J to 2 bases, leaving 4 bases not matched to a gene. Germline values: CDR1 DFQATT, CDR2 SNEGSKA (reference sequence). CDR3 length equals 13 residues. In DNA form, the CDR3 reads TGCAGTGCAACTAGCGGGGAAGCCTACGAGCAGTACTTC. It encodes CSATSGEAYEQYF.

The J gene is TRBJ2-7, the V gene TRBV7-3, with D possibly TRBD2 on 6 matching bases. This CDR3 contains 15 residues. Germline CDR1 SGHTA, CDR2 FQGTGA. V dropped 5 bases and J dropped 2 bases, with 16 bases sitting between them. Here the CDR3 DNA reads TGTGCCAGCAGCCAGATGGGGGGAGATGCCTACGAGCAGTACTTC. Protein product: CASSQMGGDAYEQYF.